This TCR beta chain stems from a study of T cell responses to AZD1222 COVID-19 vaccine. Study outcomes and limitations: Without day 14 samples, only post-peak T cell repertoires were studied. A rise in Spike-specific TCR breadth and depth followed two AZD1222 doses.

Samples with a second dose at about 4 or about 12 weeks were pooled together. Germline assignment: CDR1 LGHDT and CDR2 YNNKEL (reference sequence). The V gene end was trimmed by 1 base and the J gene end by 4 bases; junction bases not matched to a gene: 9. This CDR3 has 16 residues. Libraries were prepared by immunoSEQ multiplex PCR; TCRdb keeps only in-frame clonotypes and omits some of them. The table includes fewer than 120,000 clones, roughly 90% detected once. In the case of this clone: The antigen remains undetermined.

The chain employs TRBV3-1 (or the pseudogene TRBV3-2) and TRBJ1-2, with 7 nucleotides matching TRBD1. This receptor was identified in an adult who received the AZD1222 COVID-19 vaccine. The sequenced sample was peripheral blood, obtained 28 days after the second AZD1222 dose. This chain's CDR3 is CASSQGPRDSTYGYTF. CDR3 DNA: TGTGCCAGCAGCCAAGGGCCTCGGGACAGTACCTATGGCTACACCTTC.